The rows below give T cell receptor beta chains drawn from one sample of a study of T cells in tuberculosis. Method: immunoSEQ multiplex PCR; TCRdb's copy keeps in-frame clones and lacks some. The sample shows about 25,000 clones, more than 80% of them seen only once. The specimen sequenced was PBMCs. These TCRs come from a donor between 10 and 35 years old with latent tuberculosis or without tuberculosis infection. Some clones in this sample may be carry-over from other donors' samples. CDR3s include the opening cysteine and the closing phenylalanine or tryptophan. Where a row states a size, it is once, few, many or the class of an expanded clone; other rows omit it.

clone size: .
J gene: TRBJ1-2
CDR3 length: 13
V gene: TRBV27
CDR3 protein: CASGAGGENGYTF

clone size: few
J gene: TRBJ2-2
CDR3 length: 14
V gene: TRBV6-5
CDR3 protein: CASSWTANTGELFF

clone size: .
J gene: TRBJ1-1
CDR3 length: 14
V gene: TRBV2
CDR3 protein: CASGTVGGNTEAFF

clone size: .
J gene: TRBJ2-1
CDR3 length: 18
V gene: TRBV7-2
CDR3 protein: CASSLVGGRVVSYNEQFF

clone size: .
J gene: TRBJ1-1
CDR3 length: 14
V gene: TRBV30
CDR3 protein: CAWSSRRENTEAFF

clone size: .
J gene: TRBJ2-5
CDR3 length: 12
V gene: TRBV6-5
CDR3 protein: CASSYYGETQYF

clone size: few
J gene: TRBJ1-1
CDR3 length: 13
V gene: TRBV10-3
CDR3 protein: CAISEGDNPEAFF

clone size: .
J gene: TRBJ1-2
CDR3 length: 16
V gene: TRBV5-5
CDR3 protein: CASSPGRRDRSYGYTF

clone size: .
J gene: TRBJ2-3
CDR3 length: 16
V gene: TRBV6-1
CDR3 protein: CASSDRSGGPAYTQYF

clone size: .
J gene: TRBJ2-7
CDR3 length: 14
V gene: TRBV9
CDR3 protein: CASSVREGSYEQYF

clone size: .
J gene: TRBJ2-7
CDR3 length: 15
V gene: TRBV4-3
CDR3 protein: CASSQVIAGTYEQYF

clone size: .
J gene: TRBJ1-3
CDR3 length: 16
V gene: TRBV15
CDR3 protein: CATSRLLLSSGNTIYF

clone size: .
J gene: TRBJ2-3
CDR3 length: 17
V gene: TRBV7-3
CDR3 protein: CASAEDSGLPRGDTQYF

clone size: .
J gene: TRBJ2-7
CDR3 length: 14
V gene: TRBV29-1
CDR3 protein: CSAQDLDTAYEQYF

clone size: .
J gene: TRBJ1-2
CDR3 length: 14
V gene: TRBV25-1
CDR3 protein: CASSASDRGLGYTF

clone size: .
J gene: TRBJ1-2
CDR3 length: 13
V gene: TRBV14
CDR3 protein: CATSTGVGYGYTF

clone size: .
J gene: TRBJ2-3
CDR3 length: 15
V gene: TRBV6-5
CDR3 protein: CASSRSGRRADTQYF

clone size: .
J gene: TRBJ2-7
CDR3 length: 24
V gene: TRBV10-1
CDR3 protein: CASSEAYLVEDRGPWGVVWTKQYF

clone size: .
J gene: TRBJ1-2
CDR3 length: 14
V gene: TRBV27
CDR3 protein: CASSRTGEDYGYTF

clone size: few
J gene: TRBJ2-3
CDR3 length: 16
V gene: TRBV6-6
CDR3 protein: CASSFGLAGGTDTQYF

clone size: .
J gene: TRBJ2-3
CDR3 length: 16
V gene: TRBV4-1
CDR3 protein: CASSQGAGRSTDTQYF

clone size: .
J gene: TRBJ1-2
CDR3 length: 12
V gene: TRBV5-1
CDR3 protein: CASSLEGGGYTF

clone size: once
J gene: TRBJ2-1
CDR3 length: 16
V gene: TRBV14
CDR3 protein: CASSQRSGSPYNEQFF

clone size: .
J gene: TRBJ2-1
CDR3 length: 14
V gene: TRBV6-4
CDR3 protein: CASSEQGYNNEQFF

clone size: .
J gene: TRBJ1-2
CDR3 length: 14
V gene: TRBV10-3
CDR3 protein: CAISTSGGTYGYTF

clone size: .
J gene: TRBJ1-2
CDR3 length: 14
V gene: TRBV6-5
CDR3 protein: CASSYSSVNYGYTF

clone size: .
J gene: TRBJ2-3
CDR3 length: 15
V gene: TRBV6-4
CDR3 protein: CASSDGDSVTDTQYF

clone size: .
J gene: TRBJ2-3
CDR3 length: 12
V gene: TRBV7-2
CDR3 protein: CASSWDRYTQYF

clone size: .
J gene: TRBJ2-7
CDR3 length: 14
V gene: TRBV9
CDR3 protein: CASSPPAGLGEQYF

clone size: .
J gene: TRBJ2-3
CDR3 length: 14
V gene: TRBV10-3
CDR3 protein: CAISDGTFTDTQYF

clone size: .
J gene: TRBJ2-3
CDR3 length: 14
V gene: TRBV6-6
CDR3 protein: CASSYSGGTDTQYF